The clone carrying this T cell receptor beta chain was counted between two and nine times. MiXCR, applied by TCRdb to the PCR reads, yields one record per CDR3 protein. The sample shows some 11,000 distinct CDR3 sequences, 27% of them seen only once. The data were obtained in a study of immune characterization of retroperitoneal liposarcoma. This CDR3 has 16 amino acids. V lost 0 bases, J lost 5 bases, and 16 bases lay in between. CDR1 and CDR2 (germline): MNHNY, SVGAGI (reference sequence). This sequence joins TRBV6-6 and TRBJ1-1, with a possible D match to TRBD1 (5 bases). Sequenced material: tumor tissue. This TCR came from a male donor with retroperitoneal liposarcoma. CDR3 in amino acids: CASSYSTTVTLTEAFF. CDR3 DNA: TGTGCCAGCAGTTACTCGACGACAGTTACCCTTACTGAAGCTTTCTTT.